A single sample gave rise to the 22 T cell receptor beta chains below, sequenced in a study of blood T cells in healthy people across ages. It was with a sample-barcoded 5' primer and a J-beta primer mix that a second PCR of about 7 to 12 cycles was run. TCRdb redid the calling of the 5' RACE reads with MiXCR, one entry per CDR3 protein. The sample has hundreds of thousands of distinct CDR3 sequences, 29% seen once. Sequencing used blood. These receptor sequences come from a woman older than 75 in good health.

The chain uses TRBV29-1 and TRBJ2-1; TRBD2 matches at 7 bases. CDR3 length equals 17 residues. Germline V gene lookup returns CDR1 SQVTM and CDR2 ANQGSEA. With 3 bases clipped from V and 1 base from J, the junction kept 12 bases outside the gene matches. The CDR3 loop reads CSVDFLASSGSYNEQFF. The CDR3 DNA sequence: TGCAGCGTTGACTTTCTAGCGTCTAGCGGATCCTACAATGAGCAGTTCTTC.

The table lists this clonotype with many counts. For the CDR3, the DNA is TGTGCCAGCAGCTTGGCTAGCGAGCAGTACTTC. Its protein is CASSLASEQYF. This chain connects TRBV5-4 to TRBJ2-7; no clear D. The CDR3 runs 11 residues. The V end was cut by 0 bases, the J end by 6 bases, with 4 bases between. CDR1 is SGHNT, CDR2 YYREEE, per germline (reference sequence).

This clonotype was detected many times. This rearrangement joins TRBV24-1 to TRBJ2-5, with 9 bases matching TRBD2. There are 16 residues in the CDR3. The V and J ends lost 6 bases and 5 bases, in that order; junction bases with no gene match: 12. The germline CDR1 and CDR2 sequences are KGHDR and SFDVKD. In nucleotides, the CDR3 is TGTGCCACCAGTCCTGGGTCCCTAGCGGGGTATGAGACCCAGTACTTC. It yields the protein CATSPGSLAGYETQYF.

This clonotype occurred a few times. CDR3 nucleotides: TGTGCCAGCAGCCAAGCCGGGCCCAGGACCCAGTACTTC. It specifies CASSQAGPRTQYF. V and J are TRBV3-1 and TRBJ2-5; D is unclear. Trimming shortened V by 1 base and J by 7 bases, and 10 bases separated the two germline ends. The CDR3 consists of 13 residues. CDR1 and CDR2 (germline): LGHDT, YNNKEL (reference sequence).

This clonotype showed up many times. The V and J genes are TRBV7-2 and TRBJ2-5, with D perhaps TRBD1 or TRBD2 (5 bases each). The germline gives CDR1 SGHTA, CDR2 FQGNSA. This CDR3 spans 14 amino acids. Trimming took off 10 bases at V and 1 base at J, with 16 bases between the two ends. The CDR3 nucleotides read TGTGCCACCCAACGAGGGGCCCCCCAAGAGACCCAGTACTTC. It specifies CATQRGAPQETQYF.

This clonotype was found many times. The V call is TRBV13, the J call TRBJ2-3, with no clear D. This CDR3 is 14 amino acids long. Deletions cut 5 bases from V and 0 bases from J, with 9 bases between. Germline V gene sequence: CDR1 PRHDT, CDR2 FYEKMQ (reference sequence). In DNA form, the CDR3 reads TGTGCCAGCAGCGACCTTTCTAGCACAGATACGCAGTATTTT. This encodes CASSDLSSTDTQYF.

The chain employs TRBV4-1 and TRBJ2-1; TRBD1 aligns across 11 bases. This CDR3 contains 16 residues. Germline CDR1 reads MGHRA; CDR2 reads YSYEKL. After removal of 3 bases from V and 5 bases from J, the junction contained 6 bases not matched to a gene. DNA of the CDR3: TGCGCCAGCAGCCACGGGCGGGGACAGGGGGACAATGAGCAGTTCTTC. It codes for CASSHGRGQGDNEQFF.

V usage is TRBV5-1 and J usage is TRBJ2-1, with D possibly being TRBD1 (5 bases). The CDR3 length is 12 residues. Germline V gene sequence: CDR1 SGHRS, CDR2 YFSETQ. Trimming took off 0 bases at V and 12 bases at J, with 10 bases between the two ends. In DNA form, the CDR3 reads TGCGCCAGCAGCTTGGAAGGGGAAATGCAGTTCTTC. Its protein is CASSLEGEMQFF.

Of note for this clonotype: With a much larger clone just one base away, this may be a read error. In nucleotides, the CDR3 is TGTGCCGGCAGTCGGGACAGTGCCCTAGCTAACTATGGCTACACCTTC. Residues: CAGSRDSALANYGYTF. The chain uses TRBV12-3 or TRBV12-4 and TRBJ1-2; 7 nucleotides match TRBD1. CDR3 size: 16 residues.

This clonotype was detected ten times or more. The genes are TRBV6-2 or TRBV6-3 and TRBJ2-1; D possibly corresponds to TRBD2 (7 bases). This CDR3 has 16 amino acids. Trimming left V 3 bases short and J 7 bases short, with 19 bases between. Germline CDR1 MNHEY, CDR2 SVGEGT. CDR3 nucleotides: TGTGCCAGCAGTTATGGGATGTGGGGGGGCGTAAATGAGCAGTTCTTC. It yields the protein CASSYGMWGGVNEQFF.

This clonotype has a count of ten or more. The CDR3 DNA reads as TGCAGTGCTAGAGATATGAGTTACAATGAGCAGTTCTTC. This translates into CSARDMSYNEQFF. The chain links TRBV20-1 to TRBJ2-1, with D hard to call. Trimming took off 0 bases at V and 4 bases at J, with 7 bases between the two ends. The CDR3 length is 13 residues. Germline values: CDR1 DFQATT, CDR2 SNEGSKA (reference sequence).

This clonotype was seen ten or more times. This chain joins TRBV7-9 and TRBJ2-1, with a tentative D call TRBD2 (5 bases). The CDR3 length is 13 residues. With 7 bases removed from V and 7 bases from J, the gap between germline ends came to 14 bases. In germline, CDR1 is SEHNR, CDR2 FQNEAQ (reference sequence). The CDR3 bases are TGTGCCAGCACCCGCCCCGGGATTAATGAGCAGTTCTTC. Amino acids: CASTRPGINEQFF.

Of note for this clonotype: The junction differs from germline at one of its ends, possibly a read error. The chain uses TRBV4-3 and TRBJ1-4; 12 bases fit TRBD1. The CDR3 covers 15 residues. Germline V gives CDR1 LGHNA, CDR2 YSLEER. The CDR3 nucleotides read TGCGCCAGCAGCCAGGGACAGGGGGCTTATGAAAAACCGTTTTTT. It yields the protein CASSQGQGAYEKPFF.

This sequence joins TRBV7-9 and TRBJ1-1; 7 nucleotides align to TRBD1. The CDR3 is 14 residues long. The germline CDR1 and CDR2 sequences are SEHNR and FQNEAQ (reference sequence). With V trimmed by 5 bases and J by 1 base, 4 bases remained unmatched. Here the CDR3 reads CASSDGTANTEAFF. The CDR3 bases are TGTGCCAGCAGCGACGGGACAGCGAACACTGAAGCTTTCTTT. The variable domain in full, with the rest retrieved from reference TRBV7-9 and TRBJ1-1, is DTGVSQNPRHKITKRGQNVTFRCDPISEHNRLYWYRQTLGQGPEFLTYFQNEAQLEKSRLLSDRFSAERPKGSFSTLEIQRTEQGDSAMYLCASSDGTANTEAFFGQGTRLTVV.

A note on this clonotype: A much larger clone differs from this one at a single base, so this may be a read error. This sequence joins TRBV29-1 and TRBJ2-1; a possible D gene is TRBD1 (5 bases). Per germline, CDR1 SQVTM and CDR2 ANQGSEA. The CDR3 totals 12 residues. The V end was cut by 3 bases, the J end by 13 bases, with 16 bases between. CDR3 residues: CSVEAGQETQFF. The CDR3 DNA reads as TGCAGCGTTGAGGCAGGACAAGAGACCCAGTTCTTC.

The V gene is TRBV29-1, the J gene TRBJ2-1; D is perhaps TRBD1 or TRBD2 (7 bases each). V was pared by 8 bases and J by 4 bases, with 18 bases between. Germline values: CDR1 SQVTM, CDR2 ANQGSEA. This CDR3 is 14 amino acids long. CDR3: CSSRGGTEYNEQFF. For the CDR3, the DNA is TGCAGCTCCAGGGGGGGGACGGAGTACAATGAGCAGTTCTTC.

This clonotype was observed a few times. The V and J genes are TRBV5-1 and TRBJ2-5, with D uncertain. The J call is uncertain, as TRBJ2-7 better fits the DNA end. The CDR3 runs 14 residues. Germline V lookup: CDR1 SGHRS, CDR2 YFSETQ. The CDR3 DNA reads TGCGCCAGCAGCTGGTCCCAGGCGGATGGCGAGCAGTACTTC. Translating gives CASSWSQADGEQYF.

Regarding this clonotype: This may stem from a read error, because a much larger clone lies one nucleotide away. The chain couples TRBV10-1 to TRBJ2-1, with 7 bases fitting TRBD1. CDR3 length: 15 residues. V dropped 11 bases and J dropped 5; count of bases not matched to a gene: 15. Germline V gives CDR1 WNHNN, CDR2 SYGVQD (reference sequence). The DNA of the CDR3 is TGCGCCGGCATGCCTTTCAGGGGGAAAAACAATGAGCAGTTCTTC. It codes for CAGMPFRGKNNEQFF.

This clonotype was detected many times. The chain couples TRBV20-1 to TRBJ2-7; 7 nucleotides line up with TRBD1. Germline V gene lookup returns CDR1 DFQATT and CDR2 SNEGSKA (reference sequence). Losses at the gene ends were 5 bases for V and 0 bases for J; bases not matched to a gene: 7. The CDR3 has 14 amino acids. The CDR3 here is CSARVRGSSYEQYF. CDR3 DNA sequence: TGCAGTGCTCGCGTCAGGGGGAGCTCCTACGAGCAGTACTTC.

The CDR3: CASSFMKRTDVEYF. The CDR3 DNA reads TGTGCCAGCAGTTTTATGAAGAGAACAGATGTGGAATATTTT. The chain carries TRBV12-3 or TRBV12-4 and TRBJ2-3; unclear D gene. The V end lost 3 bases, the J end lost 15 bases, and 22 bases lay between the germline ends. The CDR3 loop spans 14 amino acids.

The sample holds many counts of this clonotype. This sequence joins TRBV6-2 or TRBV6-3 and TRBJ2-3, with 13 positions matching TRBD2. V shed 8 bases and J 5 bases; nucleotides not matched to a gene: 4. Germline V gives CDR1 MNHEY, CDR2 SVGEGT. This CDR3 comprises 14 residues. CDR3 DNA sequence: TGTGCCAGCCGACTAGCGGGGGGCTTAGATACGCAGTATTTT. Amino acids: CASRLAGGLDTQYF.

This clonotype came up once. The rearrangement links TRBV11-2 to TRBJ2-1; TRBD2 might be the D (5 bases). The germline V gene has CDR1 SGHAT and CDR2 FQNNGV. Trimming left V 4 bases short and J 0 bases short, with 10 bases between. The CDR3 runs 15 residues. The CDR3 sequence: CASSSVRGSYNEQFF. The CDR3 DNA sequence: TGTGCCAGCAGCTCGGTCCGGGGCTCCTACAATGAGCAGTTCTTC.